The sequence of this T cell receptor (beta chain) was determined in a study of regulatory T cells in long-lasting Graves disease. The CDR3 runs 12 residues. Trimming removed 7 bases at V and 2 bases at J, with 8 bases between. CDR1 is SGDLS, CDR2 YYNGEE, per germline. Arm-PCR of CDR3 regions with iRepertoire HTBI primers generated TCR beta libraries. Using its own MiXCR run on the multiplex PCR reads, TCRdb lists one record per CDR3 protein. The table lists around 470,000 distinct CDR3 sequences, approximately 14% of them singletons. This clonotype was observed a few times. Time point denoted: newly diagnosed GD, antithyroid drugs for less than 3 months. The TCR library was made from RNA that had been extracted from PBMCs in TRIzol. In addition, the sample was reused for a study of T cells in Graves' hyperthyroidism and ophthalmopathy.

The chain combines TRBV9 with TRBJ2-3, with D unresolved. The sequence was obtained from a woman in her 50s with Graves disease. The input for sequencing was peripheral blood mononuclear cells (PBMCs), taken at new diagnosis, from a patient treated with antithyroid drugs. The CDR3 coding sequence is TGTGCCAGCGGTGGGGACACAGATACGCAGTATTTT. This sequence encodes CASGGDTDTQYF. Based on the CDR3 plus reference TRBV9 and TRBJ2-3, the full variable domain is DSGVTQTPKHLITATGQRVTLRCSPRSGDLSVYWYQQSLDQGLQFLIQYYNGEERAKGNILERFSAQQFPDLHSELNLSSLELGDSALYFCASGGDTDTQYFGPGTRLTVL.